This TCR beta chain was captured by sequencing in a study of human thymus T cells. Trimming removed 7 bases from V and 8 bases from J; junction bases left unmatched: 9. CDR1 and CDR2 (germline): MNHEY, SMNVEV (reference sequence). The CDR3 has 14 residues. Donors were healthy Finnish babies undergoing corrective operations for congenital heart defects. During surgery, about 0.5-1 mL peripheral blood was drawn from four of eight donors. Genomic DNA was extracted from every available blood leukocyte. Assay used: immunoSEQ multiplex PCR; TCRdb lists only in-frame clones, some missing. The sample contains tens of thousands of clones, 95% of which appear only once.

Sequencing input: blood. This receptor was obtained from a girl in the first two years of life with a congenital heart defect but otherwise immunologically healthy. J is TRBJ2-4 and V is TRBV27; 9 nucleotides match TRBD1. This CDR3 is CASTHTGGRDIQYF. CDR3 DNA: TGTGCCAGCACCCACACAGGGGGCCGGGACATTCAGTACTTC.